This T cell receptor (beta chain) derives from a study of cytomegalovirus exposure and HLA in healthy donors. Per germline, CDR1 GTSNPN and CDR2 SVGIG (reference sequence). V gave up 1 base and J gave up 4 bases, with 5 bases separating them. The CDR3 length is 11 residues. General observations from the study: The study recorded over 150 TCR beta chains that were cytomegalovirus-associated. Later work found most CMV-associated TCR beta chains apparently HLA-restricted. No immune exposure information besides CMV serostatus was available.

The PCR made use of 60 Vbeta and 13 Jbeta primers. Per the original data handling: The count from a later analysis was some 81 million unique TCR beta chains, 9.5 million to 11 million of them shared. Here immunoSEQ multiplex PCR was the method, and the copy in TCRdb shows in-frame clones only, minus some. The DNA was the basis for D and trimming; V, J and clone size are from that table. The repertoire table contains tens of thousands of clones. Notes on this clone: What it binds is not known.

The receptor was isolated from a female donor in good health and CMV-seronegative. The material sequenced was PBMCs. The chain combines TRBV30 with TRBJ2-7; D not certain. The CDR3 loop reads CAWSAVYEQYF. CDR3 in DNA: TGTGCCTGGAGTGCAGTTTACGAGCAGTACTTC.